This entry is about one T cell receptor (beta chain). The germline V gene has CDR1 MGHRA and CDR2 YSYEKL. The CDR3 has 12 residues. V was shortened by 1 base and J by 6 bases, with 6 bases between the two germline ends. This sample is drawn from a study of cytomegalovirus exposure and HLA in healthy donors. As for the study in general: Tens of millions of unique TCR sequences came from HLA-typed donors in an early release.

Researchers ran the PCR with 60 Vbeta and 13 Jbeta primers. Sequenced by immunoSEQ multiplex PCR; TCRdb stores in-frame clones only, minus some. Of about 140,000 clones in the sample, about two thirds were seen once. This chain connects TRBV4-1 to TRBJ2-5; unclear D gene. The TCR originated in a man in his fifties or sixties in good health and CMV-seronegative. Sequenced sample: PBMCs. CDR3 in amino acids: CASSQVGKTQYF. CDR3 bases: TGCGCCAGCAGCCAAGTTGGCAAGACCCAGTACTTC.